A selection of T cell receptor beta chains follows, all from one sample in a study of T cell responses to AZD1222 COVID-19 vaccine. Profiled with immunoSEQ multiplex PCR; TCRdb holds only in-frame clones, not every one. The sample contains more than 110,000 clones, approximately 85% of which appear only once. This material consisted of peripheral blood, taken on day 0 of AZD1222 vaccination. The receptors were sampled from an adult in good health. CDR3s include the opening cysteine and the closing phenylalanine or tryptophan. A D gene is named only where the DNA matches it firmly. Where a row states a size, it is once, few, many or the class of an expanded clone; other rows omit it.

D: -; size: -; J: TRBJ1-4; V: TRBV7-9; DNA: TGTGCCAGCAGCCCCTTTGGCGGGGTCAGGGGTGAAAAACTGTTTTTT; CDR3: CASSPFGGVRGEKLFF
D: TRBD2; size: -; J: TRBJ2-3; V: TRBV2; DNA: TGTGCCAGTAGCGGGGCGGGTTTCACAGATACGCAGTATTTT; CDR3: CASSGAGFTDTQYF
D: -; size: -; J: TRBJ2-5; V: TRBV7-8; DNA: TGTGCCAGCAGCTCAGGGGGGGGACTTCAAGAGACCCAGTACTTC; CDR3: CASSSGGGLQETQYF
D: TRBD2; size: -; J: TRBJ2-2; V: TRBV9; DNA: TGTGCCAGCAGCGCCCTTCCCGGACTAGCGGGAAACACCGGGGAGCTGTTTTTT; CDR3: CASSALPGLAGNTGELFF
D: -; size: -; J: TRBJ2-3; V: TRBV19; DNA: TGTGCCAGTAGCCATGTCAGAGATACGCAGTATTTT; CDR3: CASSHVRDTQYF
D: TRBD1; size: -; J: TRBJ1-6; V: TRBV5-1; DNA: TGCGCCAGCAGCGCCGGGACAGGGAATTCACCCCTCCACTTT; CDR3: CASSAGTGNSPLHF
D: -; size: -; J: TRBJ1-5; V: TRBV3-1/TRBV3-2; DNA: TGTGCCAGCAGCCATCGCGATGGAAATCAGCCCCAGCATTTT; CDR3: CASSHRDGNQPQHF
D: -; size: -; J: TRBJ2-7; V: TRBV2; DNA: TGTGCCAGCAGTGATGTGGGTCTCTACGAGCAGTACTTC; CDR3: CASSDVGLYEQYF
D: -; size: -; J: TRBJ1-3; V: TRBV6-6; DNA: TGTGCCAGCAGGGGTTTTGGAAACACCATATATTTT; CDR3: CASRGFGNTIYF
D: -; size: -; J: TRBJ2-5; V: TRBV7-9; DNA: TGTGCCAGCAGCTCTCTTGGACTATCCCAAGAGACCCAGTACTTC; CDR3: CASSSLGLSQETQYF
D: TRBD1; size: -; J: TRBJ1-4; V: TRBV4-1; DNA: TGCGCCAGCAGCCACCAAGACAGGGCGAACAATGAAAAACTGTTTTTT; CDR3: CASSHQDRANNEKLFF
D: -; size: -; J: TRBJ1-2; V: TRBV5-1; DNA: TGCGCCAGCAGCTTAGGGCACTCTCCTTATGGCTACACCTTC; CDR3: CASSLGHSPYGYTF
D: TRBD2; size: -; J: TRBJ2-1; V: TRBV11-2; DNA: TGTGCCAGCACCCCCTCGGGGTGGACTAGCGGGACGTCCTACAATGAGCAGTTCTTC; CDR3: CASTPSGWTSGTSYNEQFF
D: -; size: -; J: TRBJ1-5; V: TRBV24-1; DNA: TGTGCCTCCCAGGACAAAAATAGCAATCAGCCCCAGCATTTT; CDR3: CASQDKNSNQPQHF
D: -; size: -; J: TRBJ1-2; V: TRBV29-1; DNA: TGCAGCGTTGCCGGAGGCAGACAGGACTATGGCTACACCTTC; CDR3: CSVAGGRQDYGYTF
D: -; size: -; J: TRBJ1-5; V: TRBV1; DNA: TGCACCAGCAGCCTCGGGACAGAAAATCAGCCCCAGCATTTT; CDR3: CTSSLGTENQPQHF
D: -; size: -; J: TRBJ1-5; V: TRBV28; DNA: TGTGCCAGCAGTTTACTTGACAGAACGAATCAGCCCCAGCATTTT; CDR3: CASSLLDRTNQPQHF
D: TRBD1; size: few; J: TRBJ2-2; V: TRBV10-2; DNA: TGCGCCAGCAAATTTACAGGGGACGGGGAGCTGTTTTTT; CDR3: CASKFTGDGELFF
D: TRBD1; size: -; J: TRBJ2-5; V: TRBV27; DNA: TGTGCCAGCAGCCTGACAGGGTTAGAAGAGACCCAGTACTTC; CDR3: CASSLTGLEETQYF
D: -; size: few; J: TRBJ1-1; V: TRBV5-1; DNA: TGCGCCAGCAGCTTGGATTCGCACAGCCCTGAAGCTTTCTTT; CDR3: CASSLDSHSPEAFF
D: -; size: once; J: TRBJ1-5; V: TRBV28; DNA: TGTGCCAGCAGTTTACAAACTAAGCCCCAGCATTTT; CDR3: CASSLQTKPQHF
D: TRBD1; size: few; J: TRBJ1-1; V: TRBV6-1; DNA: TGTGCCAGCAGTGAGGGGGACAGGGGGTTTACTGAAGCTTTCTTT; CDR3: CASSEGDRGFTEAFF
D: TRBD1; size: -; J: TRBJ1-4; V: TRBV6-5; DNA: TGTGCCAGCAGTTCGGACAGGGAGGAAAAACTGTTTTTT; CDR3: CASSSDREEKLFF
D: TRBD2; size: few; J: TRBJ2-2; V: TRBV15; DNA: TGTGCCACCAGGGGGACTAGCGGGGGGCCCACCGGGGAGCTGTTTTTT; CDR3: CATRGTSGGPTGELFF
D: -; size: once; J: TRBJ2-1; V: TRBV10-2; DNA: TGCGCCAGCCGGACGCCCTCTTACAATGAGCAGTTCTTC; CDR3: CASRTPSYNEQFF
D: -; size: -; J: TRBJ1-1; V: TRBV7-2; DNA: TGTGCCAGCAGCCCCCAGTGGGGGCAAGGAGAAGCTTTCTTT; CDR3: CASSPQWGQGEAFF